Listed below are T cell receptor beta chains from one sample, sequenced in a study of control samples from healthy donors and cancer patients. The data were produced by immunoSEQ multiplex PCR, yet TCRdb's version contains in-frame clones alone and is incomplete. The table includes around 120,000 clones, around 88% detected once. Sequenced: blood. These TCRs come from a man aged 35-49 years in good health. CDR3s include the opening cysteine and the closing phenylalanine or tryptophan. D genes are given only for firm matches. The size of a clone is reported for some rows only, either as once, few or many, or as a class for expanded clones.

TGTGCCAGCAGTGAAGCGCTTCGACGGGTCTCTAGCACAGATACGCAGTATTTT | CASSEALRRVSSTDTQYF | - | TRBJ2-3 | TRBV6-1 | -
TGTGCCAGTCGAGGACAAACCTACGAGCAGTACTTC | CASRGQTYEQYF | - | TRBJ2-7 | TRBV19 | -
TGTGCCAGCAGTTACGGTAGTGGCAATCAGCCCCAGCATTTT | CASSYGSGNQPQHF | - | TRBJ1-5 | TRBV6-5 | -
TGCGCCAGCAAAGAGGGACAGGGAGACTATGGCTACACCTTC | CASKEGQGDYGYTF | - | TRBJ1-2 | TRBV5-1 | TRBD1
TGCAGCGCGGGGGACAAGGGGGCCGATGGCTACACCTTC | CSAGDKGADGYTF | once | TRBJ1-2 | TRBV29-1 | TRBD1
TGTGCCAGCAGGGGGGACAGGGATAACTATGGCTACACCTTC | CASRGDRDNYGYTF | - | TRBJ1-2 | TRBV6-6 | TRBD1
TGTGCCAGCAGCGTAGGGATCGGGCGGTGGAATGAAAAACTGTTTTTT | CASSVGIGRWNEKLFF | - | TRBJ1-4 | TRBV9 | -
TGCGCCAGCAGCTTGAAAGAGAATCAGTTCTTC | CASSLKENQFF | - | TRBJ2-1 | TRBV5-1 | -
TGTGCCAGCAGCTCATCCTTTTCTAGCGGGGACCGCCCCTACGAGCAGTACTTC | CASSSSFSSGDRPYEQYF | - | TRBJ2-7 | TRBV7-8 | TRBD2
TGTGCCAGCAGTAAACAAGTCCCGGGACAGGGGACTTCACCCCTCCACTTT | CASSKQVPGQGTSPLHF | - | TRBJ1-6 | TRBV2 | TRBD1
TGTGCCAGCAGTAGAAATCCTCACGAGCAGTACTTC | CASSRNPHEQYF | - | TRBJ2-7 | TRBV6-2/TRBV6-3 | -
TGTGCCAGCAGCTTACAGGGGGCGCAGAACACTGAAGCTTTCTTT | CASSLQGAQNTEAFF | - | TRBJ1-1 | TRBV7-2 | TRBD1
TGTGCCAGTAGTATAATGGGGACAGGGACCCCCTACGAGCAGTACTTC | CASSIMGTGTPYEQYF | once | TRBJ2-7 | TRBV19 | TRBD1
TGTGCCACCAGAGCAGGGGGCTTGGGGGAGACCCAGTACTTC | CATRAGGLGETQYF | - | TRBJ2-5 | TRBV24-1 | TRBD1
TGCGCCAGCAGCCAAGGAAACGAGGGGCCTGGAGATACGCAGTATTTT | CASSQGNEGPGDTQYF | - | TRBJ2-3 | TRBV4-1 | -
TGTGCCAGCAGAATTGGGCAGGGGATGTTTTTT | CASRIGQGMFF | once | TRBJ1-4 | TRBV6-5 | -
TGTGCCAGCAGCTTAGGTCTAGCGGGCCAGGATACGCAGTATTTT | CASSLGLAGQDTQYF | - | TRBJ2-3 | TRBV7-3 | TRBD2
TGCGCCAGCGCCGGGACAGCTTACAATGAGCAGTTCTTC | CASAGTAYNEQFF | - | TRBJ2-1 | TRBV10-2 | TRBD1
TGTGCCAGCAGCCACAGGGAGTATGGCTACACCTTC | CASSHREYGYTF | - | TRBJ1-2 | TRBV3-1/TRBV3-2 | -
TGTGCCACCAGCAGACCTCCGTCGGTTCAGTACTTC | CATSRPPSVQYF | - | TRBJ2-4 | TRBV15 | -
TGTGCCACCAGTGTAACGGACGGGGATACGCAGTATTTT | CATSVTDGDTQYF | few | TRBJ2-3 | TRBV24-1 | -
TGCGCCAGCAGCCAAGTAAGCTCAAATCAGCCCCAGCATTTT | CASSQVSSNQPQHF | - | TRBJ1-5 | TRBV4-1 | -
TGTGCCAGTAGTATCCCTGACAGGGTAATTAATCAGCCCCAGCATTTT | CASSIPDRVINQPQHF | - | TRBJ1-5 | TRBV19 | TRBD1
TGTGCCAGCAGCTCTGCGACAGGGAGCTCTGGAAACACCATATATTTT | CASSSATGSSGNTIYF | once | TRBJ1-3 | TRBV11-2 | TRBD1
TGCGCCAGCAGCCCCGGGACTAGCTACGAGCAGTACTTC | CASSPGTSYEQYF | once | TRBJ2-7 | TRBV10-1 | TRBD2
TGTGCCAGCAGTTATGGACAGGGGCTTGAAGCTTTCTTT | CASSYGQGLEAFF | - | TRBJ1-1 | TRBV28 | TRBD1
TGTGCCAGCAGCTTAGGAGGACACGAGAGGGGCTATGGCTACACCTTC | CASSLGGHERGYGYTF | - | TRBJ1-2 | TRBV7-8 | -
TGTGCCAGCAGCCCCCGGACTAGCGGCCTCCCATTGGGGACCCAGTACTTC | CASSPRTSGLPLGTQYF | - | TRBJ2-5 | TRBV7-2 | TRBD2
TGTGCCATCAGTGAGATGGGGCCCGAGCAGTACTTC | CAISEMGPEQYF | - | TRBJ2-7 | TRBV10-3 | -
TGTGCCAGCAGCCCGGGACGGGACACCGGGGAGCTGTTTTTT | CASSPGRDTGELFF | few | TRBJ2-2 | TRBV5-5 | -
TGTGCCAGCAGTTTTACAGGGGATCAGCCCCAGCATTTT | CASSFTGDQPQHF | few | TRBJ1-5 | TRBV12-3/TRBV12-4 | TRBD1
TGTGCCAGCAGCTTAGATCTGAGACAGGCGGAAGGGGAGCTGTTTTTT | CASSLDLRQAEGELFF | - | TRBJ2-2 | TRBV11-3 | -
TGTGCCAGCACCGCGATTTTAGGACTACTCACCGGGGAGCTGTTTTTT | CASTAILGLLTGELFF | - | TRBJ2-2 | TRBV2 | -
TGTGCCACCAGCAGGATCGACAGGGCGAACACCATATATTTT | CATSRIDRANTIYF | - | TRBJ1-3 | TRBV15 | TRBD1
TGCGCCAGCAGTTACGGGGGTAATAGCGGGGAGCTGTTTTTT | CASSYGGNSGELFF | few | TRBJ2-2 | TRBV10-1 | -
TGTGCCAGCGCTATCACAGATACGCAGTATTTT | CASAITDTQYF | - | TRBJ2-3 | TRBV7-9 | -
TGTGCCAGCAGTTTCCAAGCTAACTATGGCTACACCTTC | CASSFQANYGYTF | - | TRBJ1-2 | TRBV12-3/TRBV12-4 | -
TGTGCCACCAGTGACGGGGCGGGGCGGTTGACTGAAGCTTTCTTT | CATSDGAGRLTEAFF | - | TRBJ1-1 | TRBV24-1 | -
TGTGCCAGCAGCTCCCCGACAGGATTCACAGATACGCAGTATTTT | CASSSPTGFTDTQYF | - | TRBJ2-3 | TRBV7-9 | -
TGTGCCAGCAGCGGACGGGGGGGCGGCAATCAGCCCCAGCATTTT | CASSGRGGGNQPQHF | once | TRBJ1-5 | TRBV7-9 | -
TGTGCCAGCAGTTTCGGACCCAAACGGAATGAGCAGTTCTTC | CASSFGPKRNEQFF | - | TRBJ2-1 | TRBV6-5 | -
TGTGCCAGCAGGCAACCTGGGAGAACCTACAATGAGCAGTTCTTC | CASRQPGRTYNEQFF | - | TRBJ2-1 | TRBV6-5 | -
TGCGCCAGCAGGGAACAGGGTTTTGGAGATACGCAGTATTTT | CASREQGFGDTQYF | - | TRBJ2-3 | TRBV10-1 | -
TGTGCCAGCAGCACCGGGCCGAACACTGAAGCTTTCTTT | CASSTGPNTEAFF | - | TRBJ1-1 | TRBV7-3 | -
TGTGCCAGCAAGAGGGGACACTATGGCTACACCTTC | CASKRGHYGYTF | - | TRBJ1-2 | TRBV2 | -
TGTGCCAGCAGTCCACAGGGATCAAGCAATCAGCCCCAGCATTTT | CASSPQGSSNQPQHF | - | TRBJ1-5 | TRBV4-2 | -
TGTGCCTGGAAGGAGAGGGGGACTAGCTACAATGAGCAGTTCTTC | CAWKERGTSYNEQFF | - | TRBJ2-1 | TRBV30 | TRBD2
TGTGCCAGCAGTTCCTCTCGGAATCAGCCCCAGCATTTT | CASSSSRNQPQHF | - | TRBJ1-5 | TRBV12-3/TRBV12-4 | -
TGTGCCAGCAGTGCCAACACTGAAGCTTTCTTT | CASSANTEAFF | - | TRBJ1-1 | TRBV25-1 | -
TGTGCCAGCACCTTAACAGGGGAGAATGAGCAGTTCTTC | CASTLTGENEQFF | - | TRBJ2-1 | TRBV11-2 | TRBD1
TGCGCCAGCAGTTTGACCCCCCGGGGTGAAAAACTGTTTTTT | CASSLTPRGEKLFF | - | TRBJ1-4 | TRBV10-2 | -
TGTGCCAGCAGCCCACCGGGACTCTACGAGCAGTACTTC | CASSPPGLYEQYF | - | TRBJ2-7 | TRBV7-9 | -
TGTGCCATCAAGCGCCGGGAGGGCGACACTGAAGCTTTCTTT | CAIKRREGDTEAFF | - | TRBJ1-1 | TRBV10-3 | -
TGTGCCAGCAGCTTAGGGACAGACACTGAAGCTTTCTTT | CASSLGTDTEAFF | - | TRBJ1-1 | TRBV11-3 | -
TGCGCCAGCAGCTTGGCCTCCGGACGTACCTCTGAAGCTTTCTTT | CASSLASGRTSEAFF | - | TRBJ1-1 | TRBV5-1 | -
TGTGCCAGTAGTCCCGGGACAGGGGGCAATCAGCCCCAGCATTTT | CASSPGTGGNQPQHF | few | TRBJ1-5 | TRBV19 | TRBD1
TGTGCCACCAGTGATTTGGCCCATTTAGCGGGGGAGTTAAATGAGCAGTTCTTC | CATSDLAHLAGELNEQFF | - | TRBJ2-1 | TRBV24-1 | TRBD2
TGTGCCAGCAGCCTGCAACAGGGGGCGAGGGAGACCCAGTACTTC | CASSLQQGARETQYF | - | TRBJ2-5 | TRBV16 | TRBD1
TGTGCCAGCAGGCTGTCGGATGCTGAAGCTTTCTTT | CASRLSDAEAFF | - | TRBJ1-1 | TRBV12-3/TRBV12-4 | -